What follows are 2 T cell receptor beta chains derived from one specimen sequenced in a study of CDR3 diversity in severe acne. TCRdb re-derived calls from the PCR reads in MiXCR, one entry per CDR3 protein. Of about 98,000 distinct CDR3 sequences in the sample, under 60% were seen once. The sequenced sample was blood. Receptors originate from a male donor with acne.

V usage is TRBV24-1 and J usage is TRBJ2-3; 14 bases line up with TRBD2. Germline CDR1 reads KGHDR; CDR2 reads SFDVKD. The CDR3 runs 17 residues. V lost 4 bases to trimming and J lost 2 bases; unmatched junction nucleotides: 4. The CDR3 coding sequence is TGTGCCACCAGTGACCTGGGACTAGCGGGAGACACAGATACGCAGTATTTT. Its protein product is CATSDLGLAGDTDTQYF.

This clonotype was counted only a few times. Because the CDR3's place on the DNA is in doubt, the DNA is left out and the CDR3 is given as listed by TCRdb. V gene TRBV5-4 combines with J gene TRBJ1-2. The CDR3 length equals 20 residues, ends included. Per germline, CDR1 SGHNT and CDR2 YYREEE (reference sequence). CDR3: CASSFYICSARDPRSGSYTF.